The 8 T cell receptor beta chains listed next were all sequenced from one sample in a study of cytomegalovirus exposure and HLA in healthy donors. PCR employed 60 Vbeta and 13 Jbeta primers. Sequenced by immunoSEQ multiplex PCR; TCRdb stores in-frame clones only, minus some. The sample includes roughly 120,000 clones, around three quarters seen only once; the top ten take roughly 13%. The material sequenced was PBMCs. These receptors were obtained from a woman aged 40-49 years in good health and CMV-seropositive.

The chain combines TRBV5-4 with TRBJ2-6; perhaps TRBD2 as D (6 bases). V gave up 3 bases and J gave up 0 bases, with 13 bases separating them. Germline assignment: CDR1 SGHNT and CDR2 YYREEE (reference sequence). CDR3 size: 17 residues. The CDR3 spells CASSSSPGSSGANVLTF. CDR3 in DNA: TGTGCCAGCAGCTCCTCCCCCGGGAGCTCTGGGGCCAACGTCCTGACTTTC.

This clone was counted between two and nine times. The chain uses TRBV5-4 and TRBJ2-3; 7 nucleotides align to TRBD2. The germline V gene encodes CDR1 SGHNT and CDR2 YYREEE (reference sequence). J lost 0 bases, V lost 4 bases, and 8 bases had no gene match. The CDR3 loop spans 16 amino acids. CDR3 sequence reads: CASSQPSGLSTDTQYF. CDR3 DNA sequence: TGTGCCAGCAGCCAACCTAGCGGACTCAGCACAGATACGCAGTATTTT.

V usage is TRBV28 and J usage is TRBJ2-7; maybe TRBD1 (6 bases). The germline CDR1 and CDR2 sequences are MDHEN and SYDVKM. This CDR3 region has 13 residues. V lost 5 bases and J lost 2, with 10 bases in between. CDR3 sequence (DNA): TGTGCCAGCAGTCCCAGGGGCGCCTACGAGCAGTACTTC. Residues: CASSPRGAYEQYF. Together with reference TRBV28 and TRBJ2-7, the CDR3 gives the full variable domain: DVKVTQSSRYLVKRTGEKVFLECVQDMDHENMFWYRQDPGLGLRLIYFSYDVKMKEKGDIPEGYSVSREKKERFSLILESASTNQTSMYLCASSPRGAYEQYFGPGTRLTVT.

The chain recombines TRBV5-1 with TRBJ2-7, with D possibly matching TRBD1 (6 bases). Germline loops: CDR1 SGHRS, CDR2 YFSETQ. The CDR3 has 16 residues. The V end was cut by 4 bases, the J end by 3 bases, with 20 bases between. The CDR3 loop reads CASSREPGIGGYEQYF. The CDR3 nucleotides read TGCGCCAGCAGCCGTGAACCCGGGATAGGGGGCTACGAGCAGTACTTC.

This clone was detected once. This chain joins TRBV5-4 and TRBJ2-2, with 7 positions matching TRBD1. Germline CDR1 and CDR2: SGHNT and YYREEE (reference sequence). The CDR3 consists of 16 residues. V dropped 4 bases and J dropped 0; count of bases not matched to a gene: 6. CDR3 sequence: CASSPDRSANTGELFF. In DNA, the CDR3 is TGTGCCAGCAGCCCGGACAGGTCGGCGAACACCGGGGAGCTGTTTTTT. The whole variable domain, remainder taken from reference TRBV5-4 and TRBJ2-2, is ETGVTQSPTHLIKTRGQQVTLRCSSQSGHNTVSWYQQALGQGPQFIFQYYREEENGRGNFPPRFSGLQFPNYSSELNVNALELDDSALYLCASSPDRSANTGELFFGEGSRLTVL.

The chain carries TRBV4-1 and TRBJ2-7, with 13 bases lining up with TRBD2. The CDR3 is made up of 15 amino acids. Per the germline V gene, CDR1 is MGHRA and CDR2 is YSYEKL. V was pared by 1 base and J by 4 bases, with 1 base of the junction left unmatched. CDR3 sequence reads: CASSQGLAGGYEQYF. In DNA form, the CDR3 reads TGCGCCAGCAGCCAAGGACTAGCGGGAGGTTACGAGCAGTACTTC.

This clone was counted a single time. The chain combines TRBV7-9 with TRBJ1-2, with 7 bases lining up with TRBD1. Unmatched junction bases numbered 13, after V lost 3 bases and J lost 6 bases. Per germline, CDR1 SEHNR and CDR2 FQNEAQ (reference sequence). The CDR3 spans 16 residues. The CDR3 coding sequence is TGTGCCAGCAGCTTTACCTCTAACCTCCAGGGGGATGGCTACACCTTC. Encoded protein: CASSFTSNLQGDGYTF.

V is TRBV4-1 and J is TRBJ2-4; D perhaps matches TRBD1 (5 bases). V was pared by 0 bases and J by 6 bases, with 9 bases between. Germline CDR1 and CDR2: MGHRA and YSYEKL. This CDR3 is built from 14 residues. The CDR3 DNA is TGCGCCAGCAGCCAAGATAGACAGTCAAACATTCAGTACTTC. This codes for CASSQDRQSNIQYF.